Below are 30 T cell receptor beta chains sequenced from a single sample in a study of regulatory T cells in long-lasting Graves disease (dated by TCRdb to the early 2020s). Library preparation employed multiplex PCR. Sequenced on an Illumina HiSeq 4000. To build TCR beta libraries, CDR3 regions were amplified by Arm-PCR using iRepertoire HTBI primers. TCRdb itself trimmed the public reads at Q25 with fastp, ran MiXCR and retained productive beta chains. Each CDR3 protein appears once, grouped with its most common genes and DNA. The sample table holds 400,000 to 450,000 distinct CDR3 sequences, of which 14% to 15% were seen once. The ten largest clonotypes hold over 15% of the sample. What this sample's time point label stands for: newly diagnosed GD, antithyroid drugs for less than 3 months. For both TCR sequencing and RNA sequencing, RNA was extracted from PBMCs in TRIzol. These sequences were also reported in another study, on T cells in Graves' hyperthyroidism and ophthalmopathy.

Sequences were derived from peripheral blood mononuclear cells (PBMCs), sampled at new diagnosis, from a patient treated with antithyroid drugs. These receptors came from a woman between 25 and 40 years old with Graves disease. Donor details come from another sample of the same person, matched by shared clones.

This chain uses TRBV12-3 or TRBV12-4 with TRBJ2-5; D is perhaps TRBD1 (6 bases). This CDR3 has 16 amino acids. The ends were cut back, 10 bases at V and 4 bases at J, with 25 bases in the middle. CDR3 sequence (DNA): TGTGCCACCAAGGGGGATTGGGGTCAGAGAGGAGAGACCCAGTACTTC. Translating gives CATKGDWGQRGETQYF.

This clonotype has a count of ten or more. The CDR3 region has the DNA TGTGCCAGCAGTTCCACCGGGACAGGGATCTCACCCCTCCACTTT. It specifies CASSSTGTGISPLHF. The rearrangement uses TRBV12-3 or TRBV12-4 and TRBJ1-6; 9 nucleotides align to TRBD1. The junction had 8 bases not matched to a gene; V was cut back by 4 bases and J by 10 bases. CDR3 length: 15 amino acids.

The rearrangement links TRBV12-3 or TRBV12-4 to TRBJ1-3, with 7 positions matching TRBD1. The CDR3 sequence is 14 residues long. With V trimmed by 3 bases and J by 3 bases, 2 bases remained unmatched. The CDR3 reads CASSFGDSGNTIYF. Written as DNA, the CDR3 is TGTGCCAGCAGTTTTGGGGACAGTGGAAACACCATATATTTT.

This clonotype was found many times. The rearrangement uses TRBV5-4 and TRBJ1-2, with D perhaps TRBD1 (5 bases). Trimming cost V 4 bases and J 4 bases, with 14 bases left between them. CDR3 length equals 14 residues. The germline V gene encodes CDR1 SGHNT and CDR2 YYREEE (reference sequence). For the CDR3, the DNA is TGTGCCAGCAGCCAACCTGACAGATCCTATGGCTACACCTTC. This encodes CASSQPDRSYGYTF.

V is TRBV27 and J is TRBJ2-4; D tentatively reads TRBD1 or TRBD2 (5 bases each). The CDR3 runs 14 residues. CDR1 is MNHEY and CDR2 is SMNVEV in the germline V gene (reference sequence). The V end lost 0 bases, the J end lost 13 bases, and 16 bases lay between the germline ends. CDR3 coding DNA: TGTGCCAGCAGTTTATCTACGGGACCTGGGGAGCAGTACTTC. It yields the protein CASSLSTGPGEQYF.

This clonotype has only one observation. A far larger clone is only one base removed, so a read error is likely. CDR3 sequence reads: CASSLTGPYEQFF. The DNA for the CDR3 is TGTGCCAGCAGCCTGACAGGGCCCTACGAGCAGTTCTTC. The chain recombines TRBV11-2 with TRBJ2-1; TRBD1 matches 7 bases. Looked up from germline, CDR1 is SGHAT and CDR2 is FQNNGV. The CDR3 totals 13 residues. With V trimmed by 5 bases and J by 10 bases, 8 bases remained unmatched. The full variable domain, completed using reference TRBV11-2 and TRBJ2-1, is EAGVAQSPRYKIIEKRQSVAFWCNPISGHATLYWYQQILGQGPKLLIQFQNNGVVDDSQLPKDRFSAERLKGVDSTLKIQPAKLEDSAVYLCASSLTGPYEQFFGPGTRLTVL.

The table lists this clonotype with a count of one. The rearrangement uses TRBV19 and TRBJ2-4, with TRBD2 matching over 9 bases. The CDR3 runs to 15 residues. Trimming at V came to 1 base and at J to 7 bases, leaving 5 bases not matched to a gene. CDR1 is LNHDA and CDR2 is SQIVND in the germline V gene (reference sequence). The CDR3 sequence is CASSIVAGEGNIQYF. CDR3 nucleotides: TGTGCCAGTAGTATAGTAGCGGGAGAGGGGAACATTCAGTACTTC. Full variable domain (missing parts from reference TRBV19 and TRBJ2-4): DGGITQSPKYLFRKEGQNVTLSCEQNLNHDAMYWYRQDPGQGLRLIYYSQIVNDFQKGDIAEGYSVSREKKESFPLTVTSAQKNPTAFYLCASSIVAGEGNIQYFGAGTRLSVL.

Ten or more counts support this clonotype. The CDR3 loop reads CATNPNRGGTEAFF. DNA of the CDR3: TGTGCCACAAATCCGAACCGGGGGGGCACTGAAGCTTTCTTT. This sequence joins TRBV6-1 and TRBJ1-1; weak D call: TRBD1 (5 bases). The CDR3 runs 14 residues. With 10 bases removed from V and 4 bases from J, the gap between germline ends came to 19 bases. Germline V gene lookup returns CDR1 MNHNS and CDR2 SASEGT.

This clonotype has a handful of counts. This rearrangement joins TRBV6-2 or TRBV6-3 to TRBJ1-2; 9 nucleotides align to TRBD1. Trimming at V came to 5 bases and at J to 4 bases, leaving 11 bases not matched to a gene. This CDR3 region has 16 residues. Per the germline V gene, CDR1 is MNHEY and CDR2 is SVGEGT. CDR3 in amino acids: CASSETVETGGYGYTF. For the CDR3, the DNA is TGTGCCAGCAGTGAAACCGTGGAGACAGGGGGCTATGGCTACACCTTC.

This clonotype was seen a handful of times. The J gene is TRBJ2-7, the V gene TRBV29-1; D remains unclear. The germline V and J ends were trimmed by 7 bases and 2 bases, with 15 bases remaining between them. Germline V CDR1 and CDR2: SQVTM, ANQGSEA. This CDR3 is 13 amino acids long. This CDR3 is CSADAGDTYEQYF. CDR3 bases: TGCAGCGCCGACGCAGGCGATACCTACGAGCAGTACTTC.

This clonotype showed up many times. The CDR3 loop is CASSQDRLSSYEQYF. CDR3 DNA: TGTGCCAGCAGCCAAGATCGGCTTAGCTCCTACGAGCAGTACTTC. The gene calls are TRBV3-1 and TRBJ2-7; unclear D gene. Trimming took off 0 bases at V and 0 bases at J, with 9 bases between the two ends. This CDR3 region has 15 residues. CDR1 LGHDT and CDR2 YNNKEL come from the germline V gene (reference sequence).

This clonotype was counted many times. The chain joins TRBV2 to TRBJ2-3; a weak D match, TRBD1 (5 bases). Germline CDR1 SNHLY, CDR2 FYNNEI. Trimming removed 6 bases from V and 2 bases from J, with 9 bases in between. The CDR3 is made up of 13 amino acids. The chain's CDR3 is CASRNRITDTQYF. The CDR3 nucleotides are TGTGCCAGCAGGAACAGGATCACAGATACGCAGTATTTT.

V usage is TRBV19 and J usage is TRBJ1-1; D may be TRBD1 (5 bases). Trimming stripped 7 bases from V and 0 bases from J, with 18 bases between. The germline gives CDR1 LNHDA, CDR2 SQIVND (reference sequence). The CDR3 covers 16 residues. CDR3: CASTRRRGLMNTEAFF. CDR3 sequence (DNA): TGTGCCAGTACCAGAAGGAGGGGTCTTATGAACACTGAAGCTTTCTTT. Supplemented by reference TRBV19 and TRBJ1-1, the full variable domain reads DGGITQSPKYLFRKEGQNVTLSCEQNLNHDAMYWYRQDPGQGLRLIYYSQIVNDFQKGDIAEGYSVSREKKESFPLTVTSAQKNPTAFYLCASTRRRGLMNTEAFFGQGTRLTVV.

This rearrangement joins TRBV15 to TRBJ2-5, with D unclear. Germline V gene lookup returns CDR1 LNHNV and CDR2 YYDKDF (reference sequence). The CDR3 runs to 12 residues. V lost 5 bases, J lost 5 bases, and 9 bases lay in between. CDR3 amino acids: CATSLGSETQYF. The CDR3 nucleotides are TGTGCCACCAGCCTGGGGTCGGAGACCCAGTACTTC.

This clonotype was seen a few times. V and J are TRBV11-2 and TRBJ2-1; tentative D call: TRBD2 (7 bases). Per the germline V gene, CDR1 is SGHAT and CDR2 is FQNNGV. This CDR3 has 15 residues. V was cut by 1 base and J by 12 bases, with 19 bases left in between. The CDR3 region is CASSLARGGGSGQFF. CDR3 sequence (DNA): TGTGCCAGCAGCTTAGCGAGGGGGGGGGGATCGGGGCAGTTCTTC.

The V and J genes are TRBV11-1 and TRBJ2-4, with TRBD1 as a possible D gene (5 bases). The germline gives CDR1 SGHAT, CDR2 FQDESV (reference sequence). Trimming cost V 2 bases and J 6 bases, with 14 bases left between them. This CDR3 is 15 amino acids long. The CDR3 DNA reads TGTGCCAGCAGCTTAACGACAGAATTTGGAAACATTCAGTACTTC. Translating gives CASSLTTEFGNIQYF. The variable domain in full, completed from reference TRBV11-1 and TRBJ2-4, reads EAEVAQSPRYKITEKSQAVAFWCDPISGHATLYWYRQILGQGPELLVQFQDESVVDDSQLPKDRFSAERLKGVDSTLKIQPAELGDSAMYLCASSLTTEFGNIQYFGAGTRLSVL.

This clonotype occurred a few times. The chain uses TRBV12-3 or TRBV12-4 and TRBJ2-1; D not certain. Trimming took 5 bases from V and 5 from J, leaving 19 bases between them. The CDR3 consists of 16 residues. CDR3 coding DNA: TGTGCCAGCAGTACCCCGACCAAGCTCCGTAACAATGAGCAGTTCTTC. Its translation: CASSTPTKLRNNEQFF.

The chain couples TRBV12-5 to TRBJ2-1, with TRBD2 identical over 14 bases. The germline V gene has CDR1 LGHNT and CDR2 FRNRAP. Trimming took 5 bases from V and 8 from J; bases not matched to a gene: 8. The CDR3 covers 16 residues. The CDR3 is CASGPGTSGRWDEQFF. DNA for the CDR3: TGTGCTAGTGGTCCCGGGACTAGCGGGAGATGGGATGAGCAGTTCTTC.

This clonotype showed up just a few times. CDR3 DNA sequence: TGCAGTGCTAGAGATCGTGGGGGCGCATCTTCCTACGAGCAGTACTTC. This translates into CSARDRGGASSYEQYF. This chain uses TRBV20-1 with TRBJ2-7; D is possibly TRBD1 (6 bases). The germline V gene encodes CDR1 DFQATT and CDR2 SNEGSKA (reference sequence). V dropped 0 bases and J dropped 1 base, with 16 bases sitting between them. The CDR3 covers 16 residues.

This clonotype was seen a handful of times. The chain joins TRBV6-4 to TRBJ1-2; D not resolved. Germline lookup yields CDR1 MRHNA and CDR2 SNTAGT. V lost 6 bases to trimming and J lost 1 base, with 12 bases between them. The CDR3 is made up of 14 amino acids. The CDR3 loop reads CASSLTPGNYGYTF. The CDR3 DNA is TGTGCCAGCAGCCTCACGCCCGGTAACTATGGCTACACCTTC.

The J gene is TRBJ1-2, the V gene TRBV19; D is uncertain. Germline loops: CDR1 LNHDA, CDR2 SQIVND (reference sequence). The CDR3 runs 14 residues. V lost 6 bases to trimming and J lost 4 bases, with 15 bases between them. The CDR3, as DNA: TGTGCCAGTAGAGCGCCAGCCAACTTCTATGGCTACACCTTC. This encodes CASRAPANFYGYTF.

This clonotype was detected many times. V and J are TRBV30 and TRBJ2-7; D gene unclear. This CDR3 has 12 residues. The germline V gene encodes CDR1 GTSNPN and CDR2 SVGIG (reference sequence). The V gene lost 5 bases and the J gene lost 6 bases, with 14 bases spanning the gap. CDR3 sequence reads: CAWGRRGAEQYF. CDR3 nucleotides: TGTGCCTGGGGGCGGCGAGGAGCCGAGCAGTACTTC.

This clonotype was detected only a few times. A much larger clone lies one base from this, so it may be a read error. The genes are TRBV28 and TRBJ2-1; 8 bases are shared with TRBD1. This CDR3 spans 14 amino acids. Germline V gene sequence: CDR1 MDHEN, CDR2 SYDVKM. This chain's CDR3 is CAGSFRGRGNEQFF. In DNA form, the CDR3 reads TGTGCCGGCAGTTTCAGGGGGCGGGGCAATGAGCAGTTCTTC.

This clonotype was recorded many times. The chain uses TRBV3-1 and TRBJ2-1; no definite D call. The CDR3 covers 18 residues. With 0 bases removed from V and 0 bases from J, the gap between germline ends came to 15 bases. Germline V CDR1 and CDR2: LGHDT, YNNKEL (reference sequence). CDR3: CASSQDKPEAISYNEQFF. The CDR3 region has the DNA TGTGCCAGCAGCCAAGATAAGCCAGAAGCTATCTCCTACAATGAGCAGTTCTTC.

This clonotype was recorded at least ten times. The rearrangement joins TRBV11-3 to TRBJ1-5; D not certain. The germline V gene encodes CDR1 SGHNT and CDR2 YENEEA. V lost 1 base and J lost 6, with 7 bases in between. This CDR3 comprises 13 residues. The CDR3 DNA follows: TGTGCCAGCAGCTTAGGGTCACTTCAGCCCCAGCATTTT. It yields the protein CASSLGSLQPQHF.

The chain links TRBV30 to TRBJ1-1, with 11 nucleotides matching TRBD1. The CDR3 is 15 amino acids. Germline V gives CDR1 GTSNPN, CDR2 SVGIG (reference sequence). The J segment lost 3 bases and the V segment lost 2 bases, leaving 5 bases of the junction unmatched. In nucleotides, the CDR3 is TGTGCCTGGAGTCACCCGGGACAGGGGGACACTGAAGCTTTCTTT. Translating it yields CAWSHPGQGDTEAFF.

This CDR3 is CASSQALSLERAGELFF. In DNA, the CDR3 is TGCGCCAGCAGCCAAGCCCTCTCCCTGGAGCGCGCCGGGGAGCTGTTTTTT. J is TRBJ2-2 and V is TRBV4-1, with D uncertain. The CDR3 loop spans 17 amino acids. V lost 1 base, J lost 6 bases, and 18 bases lay in between. CDR1 is MGHRA, CDR2 YSYEKL, per germline.

This clonotype turned up a few times. V usage is TRBV19 and J usage is TRBJ2-1; D remains ambiguous. The CDR3 extends over 14 amino acids. Germline V gives CDR1 LNHDA, CDR2 SQIVND (reference sequence). V was clipped by 3 bases and J by 9 bases, with 15 bases between them. The CDR3 DNA reads as TGTGCCAGTAGTATGATCGGACCCTCGGGTGAGCAGTTCTTC. It specifies CASSMIGPSGEQFF.

This clonotype was detected only a few times. The chain has TRBV4-1 and TRBJ2-1; D might be TRBD1 (6 bases). V lost 4 bases, J lost 0 bases, and 16 bases lay in between. Germline CDR1 and CDR2: MGHRA and YSYEKL. CDR3 length: 17 residues. The CDR3: CASSPITQGRSYNEQFF. The CDR3 region has the DNA TGCGCCAGCAGCCCAATTACACAGGGCCGCTCCTACAATGAGCAGTTCTTC.

This clonotype was seen at least ten times. The chain has TRBV20-1 and TRBJ1-5; D is perhaps TRBD1 (5 bases). V lost 6 bases to trimming and J lost 3 bases, with 27 bases between them. The length of the CDR3 is 18 residues. CDR1 is DFQATT and CDR2 is SNEGSKA in the germline V gene (reference sequence). The CDR3 loop reads CSAQYGGTAAKFNQPQHF. CDR3 in DNA: TGCAGTGCCCAATACGGGGGAACTGCAGCGAAGTTCAATCAGCCCCAGCATTTT.